These T cell receptor beta chains were read from a single sample in a study of blood T cell repertoires in COVID-19. Using immunoSEQ multiplex PCR, the repertoire was profiled, and TCRdb retains in-frame clones only, with some absent. The sample yields around 220,000 clones, just over 85% seen once. Sequenced sample: peripheral blood. These receptors all stem from a man aged 50-60 years with acute or convalescent COVID-19. The CDR3 runs from the conserved cysteine through the conserved F or W. A D gene is named only where the DNA matches it firmly. Not all rows give a size; the values are once, few, many and, for expanded clones, a class.

d_gene | j_gene | abundance | v_gene | CDR3aa | CDR3nt
TRBD1 | TRBJ2-3 | . | TRBV5-1 | CASSRDRGRDTQYF | TGCGCCAGCAGCAGGGACAGGGGAAGAGATACGCAGTATTTT
TRBD1 | TRBJ1-1 | once | TRBV27 | CATNFGQGPATEAFF | TGTGCCACCAACTTCGGACAGGGGCCCGCCACTGAAGCTTTCTTT
TRBD1 | TRBJ1-4 | few | TRBV5-4 | CASSLQGATEKLFF | TGTGCCAGCAGCTTACAGGGGGCAACGGAAAAACTGTTTTTT
. | TRBJ1-2 | . | TRBV14 | CASSQDLLAGMGGYTF | TGTGCCAGCAGCCAAGATCTTCTAGCGGGAATGGGAGGCTACACCTTC
TRBD1 | TRBJ1-5 | . | TRBV3-1/TRBV3-2 | CASSLGQGGNQPQHF | TGTGCCAGCAGCTTGGGACAGGGGGGCAATCAGCCCCAGCATTTT
. | TRBJ2-7 | . | TRBV9 | CASSPRGGDYEQYF | TGTGCCAGCAGCCCCCGTGGCGGGGATTACGAGCAGTACTTC
TRBD1 | TRBJ2-7 | . | TRBV7-2 | CASSLPGQGPYEQYF | TGTGCCAGCAGCCTACCGGGACAGGGTCCCTACGAGCAGTACTTC
. | TRBJ2-2 | . | TRBV3-1/TRBV3-2 | CASSRRTAGELFF | TGTGCCAGCAGCCGCCGGACAGCCGGGGAGCTGTTTTTT
TRBD2 | TRBJ2-7 | . | TRBV7-2 | CASSPTSGGAVEQYF | TGTGCCAGCAGCCCAACTAGCGGGGGGGCCGTCGAGCAGTACTTC
. | TRBJ2-7 | . | TRBV28 | CASSFQSQGLDEQYF | TGTGCCAGCAGTTTCCAATCGCAGGGCTTGGACGAGCAGTACTTC
. | TRBJ1-1 | . | TRBV13 | CASSPPGVRRSGTEAFF | TGTGCCAGCAGCCCTCCCGGCGTCAGAAGGAGTGGCACTGAAGCTTTCTTT
. | TRBJ1-1 | once | TRBV7-2 | CASSSGHLNTEAFF | TGTGCCAGCAGCTCGGGACATCTGAACACTGAAGCTTTCTTT
TRBD1 | TRBJ1-1 | . | TRBV6-5 | CASGQGTTGGTEAFF | TGTGCCAGCGGTCAGGGAACAACAGGGGGCACTGAAGCTTTCTTT
TRBD1 | TRBJ1-4 | . | TRBV7-9 | CASSFGTANEKLFF | TGTGCCAGCAGCTTCGGGACAGCAAATGAAAAACTGTTTTTT
. | TRBJ1-2 | once | TRBV4-2 | CASSPDSGYGYTF | TGTGCCAGCAGCCCGGACAGTGGCTATGGCTACACCTTC
. | TRBJ1-4 | . | TRBV5-1 | CASSLGAGPNEKLFF | TGCGCCAGCAGCTTGGGGGCAGGGCCTAATGAAAAACTGTTTTTT
. | TRBJ1-2 | . | TRBV4-2 | CASSHGTSVYGYTF | TGTGCCAGCAGCCACGGGACATCCGTCTATGGCTACACCTTC
. | TRBJ1-3 | . | TRBV29-1 | CSVEDRGKGDGGNTIYF | TGCAGCGTTGAAGATCGGGGGAAGGGCGATGGTGGAAACACCATATATTTT
. | TRBJ2-7 | . | TRBV27 | CASSSPHRSDYEQYF | TGTGCCAGCAGTTCCCCTCACAGGTCAGACTACGAGCAGTACTTC
TRBD1 | TRBJ2-7 | . | TRBV7-9 | CASSLGTGRSSYEQYF | TGTGCCAGCAGCTTGGGGACAGGTAGGAGCTCCTACGAGCAGTACTTC
. | TRBJ1-2 | . | TRBV19 | CASSDERGGNYGYTF | TGTGCCAGTAGTGATGAGAGGGGAGGCAACTATGGCTACACCTTC
. | TRBJ2-1 | . | TRBV10-2 | CASSERWAPIRDEQFF | TGCGCCAGCAGTGAGAGGTGGGCCCCAATACGAGATGAGCAGTTCTTC
TRBD1 | TRBJ2-2 | . | TRBV5-1 | CASSFRDRYTGELFF | TGCGCCAGCAGCTTTCGGGACAGGTACACCGGGGAGCTGTTTTTT
TRBD1 | TRBJ1-1 | . | TRBV7-6 | CASSRRQGAILGAFF | TGTGCCAGCAGCCGACGACAGGGGGCGATCCTTGGGGCTTTCTTT
. | TRBJ1-1 | few | TRBV7-3 | CASSLSANTEAFF | TGTGCCAGCAGCTTGAGTGCGAACACTGAAGCTTTCTTT
TRBD1 | TRBJ1-5 | . | TRBV19 | CASRKDRASNQPQHF | TGTGCCAGTAGGAAGGACAGGGCTAGCAATCAGCCCCAGCATTTT
. | TRBJ1-1 | . | TRBV19 | CASSMEGRNTEAFF | TGTGCCAGTAGTATGGAGGGGCGAAACACTGAAGCTTTCTTT
. | TRBJ1-2 | . | TRBV4-1 | CASSRGEGLIYGYTF | TGCGCCAGCAGCCGCGGAGAAGGCTTGATCTATGGCTACACCTTC
. | TRBJ2-1 | . | TRBV11-2 | CASSFVAGISNEQFF | TGTGCCAGCAGCTTCGTTGCAGGGATTTCCAATGAGCAGTTCTTC
. | TRBJ2-2 | . | TRBV5-1 | CASSLFTGSPSGELFF | TGCGCCAGCAGCTTGTTCACAGGGAGTCCCTCCGGGGAGCTGTTTTTT
. | TRBJ2-7 | . | TRBV12-3/TRBV12-4 | CASSLGVGHEQYF | TGTGCCAGCAGCCTAGGGGTGGGGCACGAGCAGTACTTC
. | TRBJ1-1 | . | TRBV29-1 | CSVEEQGGTEAFF | TGCAGCGTTGAAGAACAGGGCGGCACTGAAGCTTTCTTT
TRBD2 | TRBJ2-7 | . | TRBV29-1 | CSVAGGLGGAYEQYF | TGCAGCGTTGCGGGGGGGCTGGGAGGAGCCTACGAGCAGTACTTC
TRBD1 | TRBJ1-5 | . | TRBV6-5 | CASSYSGTGLQPQHF | TGTGCCAGCAGTTACTCCGGGACAGGGCTTCAGCCCCAGCATTTT
TRBD1 | TRBJ1-1 | . | TRBV6-1 | CASSDRGPNAEAFF | TGTGCCAGCAGTGACAGGGGGCCGAACGCTGAAGCTTTCTTT
. | TRBJ1-4 | . | TRBV5-1 | CASSLGAVGEGGKLFF | TGCGCCAGCAGCTTGGGGGCCGTAGGCGAGGGTGGAAAACTGTTTTTT
. | TRBJ1-1 | . | TRBV5-1 | CASSLDRTEAFF | TGCGCCAGCAGCCTTGACAGAACTGAAGCTTTCTTT
. | TRBJ2-1 | . | TRBV10-3 | CAISYPGHPYNEQFF | TGTGCCATCAGCTACCCGGGACATCCCTACAATGAGCAGTTCTTC
TRBD1 | TRBJ1-1 | . | TRBV19 | CASSIGVRTGEHTEAFF | TGTGCCAGTAGTATAGGAGTTCGGACAGGAGAGCACACTGAAGCTTTCTTT
TRBD1 | TRBJ1-2 | . | TRBV19 | CASSFQGVGNYGYTF | TGTGCCAGTAGTTTCCAGGGGGTTGGAAACTATGGCTACACCTTC
TRBD1 | TRBJ1-4 | . | TRBV4-1 | CASSHFRDRGPTNEKLFF | TGCGCCAGCAGCCACTTTCGGGACAGGGGGCCAACTAATGAAAAACTGTTTTTT
. | TRBJ1-1 | few | TRBV6-5 | CASTGRGEAFF | TGTGCCAGCACGGGGCGGGGGGAAGCTTTCTTT
. | TRBJ1-2 | . | TRBV25-1 | CASSDSLNIFYGYTF | TGTGCCAGCAGTGATTCTCTGAACATATTCTATGGCTACACCTTC
TRBD2 | TRBJ2-5 | . | TRBV5-1 | CASSPGGLAGGVLETQYF | TGCGCCAGCAGCCCAGGCGGACTAGCGGGGGGCGTGCTAGAGACCCAGTACTTC
. | TRBJ1-1 | . | TRBV6-1 | CASSEMGGPEAFF | TGTGCCAGCAGTGAAATGGGGGGGCCTGAAGCTTTCTTT
. | TRBJ1-2 | . | TRBV11-2 | CASSPQRGLQSFGYTF | TGTGCCAGCAGCCCGCAGAGGGGACTCCAATCATTCGGCTACACCTTC
. | TRBJ1-1 | . | TRBV27 | CASNSLPFETEAFF | TGTGCCAGCAACTCCTTACCCTTCGAGACTGAAGCTTTCTTT
. | TRBJ1-5 | . | TRBV19 | CASSITGSNQPQHF | TGTGCCAGTAGTATCACGGGGAGCAATCAGCCCCAGCATTTT
TRBD1 | TRBJ1-2 | once | TRBV19 | CASSIGLDRGRVNYGYTF | TGTGCCAGTAGTATAGGACTGGACAGGGGGCGGGTAAACTATGGCTACACCTTC
. | TRBJ2-5 | . | TRBV5-1 | CASSSGGAREETQYF | TGCGCCAGCAGCTCTGGGGGGGCCAGGGAAGAGACCCAGTACTTC
. | TRBJ1-3 | . | TRBV5-6 | CASSRLFREDSGNTIYF | TGTGCCAGCAGCCGTCTATTCAGGGAGGATAGTGGGAACACCATATATTTT
TRBD1 | TRBJ2-5 | . | TRBV6-6 | CASSRSRTGGVETQYF | TGTGCCAGCAGTCGATCGAGGACAGGCGGTGTGGAGACCCAGTACTTC
. | TRBJ2-5 | . | TRBV2 | CASTRTVQETQYF | TGTGCCAGCACCAGGACAGTTCAAGAGACCCAGTACTTC
. | TRBJ2-7 | . | TRBV6-5 | CASSYVGGLGEQYF | TGTGCCAGCAGTTACGTGGGGGGACTTGGCGAGCAGTACTTC
TRBD1 | TRBJ1-4 | . | TRBV5-1 | CASSLTGTDEKLFF | TGCGCCAGCAGCCTCACCGGGACAGATGAAAAACTGTTTTTT
. | TRBJ1-2 | . | TRBV12-3/TRBV12-4 | CASSLRGGYGYTF | TGTGCCAGCAGTTTAAGAGGGGGCTATGGCTACACCTTC
TRBD1 | TRBJ1-6 | few | TRBV19 | CASSGTQGVGSPLHF | TGTGCCAGTAGTGGGACACAGGGGGTGGGTTCACCCCTCCACTTT
. | TRBJ1-4 | . | TRBV5-5 | CASSLGGTTNEKLFF | TGTGCCAGCAGCTTGGGTGGCACAACTAATGAAAAACTGTTTTTT
TRBD1 | TRBJ1-1 | . | TRBV15 | CATSSHRGANTEAFF | TGTGCCACCAGCAGTCACAGGGGGGCGAACACTGAAGCTTTCTTT